Presented here are 15 T cell receptor beta chains from one specimen sequenced in a study of blood T cell repertoires in COVID-19. The repertoire was sequenced with immunoSEQ multiplex PCR; TCRdb's copy has only in-frame clones and lacks some. The sample has under 500,000 clones, 80% to 90% seen once. The sequencing sample was made of PBMCs or T cells enriched from blood (not recorded which). The receptors here all came from a man aged 30 to 45 who had recovered from COVID-19.

The chain carries TRBV21-1 and TRBJ2-2; the table's D call, TRBD1, has no DNA check behind it. TRBV21-1 has pseudogene status. CDR3 length equals 17 residues. The CDR3, as DNA: TGTGCCAGCAGCACTCCCCTGGGGCTCCCGAACACCGGGGAGCTGTTTTTT. Encoded protein: CASSTPLGLPNTGELFF.

V gene TRBV7-8 combines with J gene TRBJ2-4; weak D call: TRBD1 (6 bases). From germline, CDR1 is SGHVS and CDR2 FQNEAQ. Between the trimmed V and J ends, which lost 5 bases and 6 bases, there was a span of 11 bases. The CDR3 sequence is 13 residues long. CDR3 coding DNA: TGTGCCAGCAGCACGATAGGGGGAAACATTCAGTACTTC. Its protein product is CASSTIGGNIQYF.

The chain carries TRBV30 and TRBJ1-2; TRBD1 aligns across 8 bases. CDR3 length equals 17 residues. CDR1 is GTSNPN, CDR2 SVGIG, per germline (reference sequence). Trimming at V came to 0 bases and at J to 3 bases, leaving 12 bases not matched to a gene. CDR3 in amino acids: CAWSVFRGLALDYGYTF. The CDR3, as DNA: TGTGCCTGGAGTGTATTCAGGGGGCTAGCTCTGGACTATGGCTACACCTTC.

The chain uses TRBV15 and TRBJ2-5, with D possibly being TRBD2 (5 bases). The CDR3 is 18 amino acids. Germline CDR1 reads LNHNV; CDR2 reads YYDKDF (reference sequence). V dropped 3 bases and J dropped 5 bases, with 25 bases sitting between them. CDR3 DNA sequence: TGTGCCACCAGCAGCACCCAGGAGGAGGCACTGTCGAGGGAGACCCAGTACTTC. It codes for CATSSTQEEALSRETQYF.

The rearrangement links TRBV7-2 to TRBJ2-1, with D uncertain. Germline V CDR1 and CDR2: SGHTA, FQGNSA. The CDR3 loop spans 14 amino acids. Trimming removed 5 bases at V and 10 bases at J, with 18 bases between. The CDR3 sequence: CASSPRVHPMEQFF. DNA of the CDR3: TGTGCCAGCAGCCCTCGGGTTCACCCCATGGAGCAGTTCTTC.

This clone was seen once. The chain recombines TRBV7-9 with TRBJ1-2, with 7 bases that match TRBD1. The CDR3 spans 14 residues. CDR1 SEHNR and CDR2 FQNEAQ come from the germline V gene (reference sequence). V trimming: 5 bases; J trimming: 8 bases; junction bases outside the gene matches: 11. CDR3 sequence: CASSATTGLGGYTF. Written as DNA, the CDR3 is TGTGCCAGCAGCGCCACGACAGGGTTAGGCGGCTACACCTTC.

The CDR3 region is CASSWGEDSTNEKLFF. CDR3 nucleotide sequence: TGTGCCAGCAGCTGGGGGGAGGACTCAACTAATGAAAAACTGTTTTTT. The chain employs TRBV11-2 and TRBJ1-4; possibly TRBD1 for D (5 bases). V was pared by 4 bases and J by 0 bases, with 12 bases between. Germline V CDR1 and CDR2: SGHAT, FQNNGV. The CDR3 is 16 residues long.

This chain links TRBV2 with TRBJ1-1, with D tentatively TRBD1 (6 bases). The CDR3 consists of 15 residues. Trimming removed 3 bases at V and 1 base at J, with 12 bases between. Germline V lookup: CDR1 SNHLY, CDR2 FYNNEI. The CDR3 loop is CASSEGRTANTEAFF. CDR3 sequence (DNA): TGTGCCAGCAGTGAGGGGCGGACAGCGAACACTGAAGCTTTCTTT.

The chain links TRBV7-2 to TRBJ2-3, with 10 positions matching TRBD1. Trimming removed 2 bases from V and 0 bases from J; junction bases left unmatched: 8. Germline V CDR1 and CDR2: SGHTA, FQGNSA. CDR3 size: 18 residues. The CDR3 DNA reads TGTGCCAGCAGCTTACTGGGAGGGACAGGGGCAAGCACAGATACGCAGTATTTT. Its translation is CASSLLGGTGASTDTQYF.

V usage is TRBV11-1 and J usage is TRBJ1-1; TRBD1 might be the D (5 bases). Germline CDR1 is SGHAT and CDR2 is FQDESV (reference sequence). The CDR3 is made up of 16 amino acids. Trimming cost V 1 base and J 7 bases, with 19 bases left between them. The CDR3 nucleotides are TGTGCCAGCAGCTTAGAAGGACCCCGCACGGGGGGTGAAGCTTTCTTT. Translation gives CASSLEGPRTGGEAFF.

The chain recombines TRBV27 with TRBJ1-5; possibly TRBD1 for D (5 bases). Per the germline V gene, CDR1 is MNHEY and CDR2 is SMNVEV (reference sequence). The CDR3 spans 15 residues. The V gene lost 3 bases and the J gene lost 0 bases, with 9 bases spanning the gap. CDR3 bases: TGTGCCAGCAGTTTCGTAACAGGTAGCAATCAGCCCCAGCATTTT. Its translation is CASSFVTGSNQPQHF.

A word on this clone: The sample carries other DNA sequences with the same CDR3. The CDR3 sequence: CASSYGGGGYGYTF. The CDR3, as DNA: TGTGCCAGCAGTTACGGGGGGGGCGGCTATGGCTACACCTTC. The rearrangement links TRBV6-5 to TRBJ1-2, with a tentative D call TRBD1 (6 bases). Trimming shortened V by 2 bases and J by 4 bases, and 11 bases separated the two germline ends. The CDR3 length is 14 residues. Germline CDR1 is MNHEY and CDR2 is SVGAGI.

This clone was recorded once. The gene calls are TRBV11-2 and TRBJ2-7, with 9 bases that match TRBD1. V was pared by 8 bases and J by 4 bases, with 6 bases of the junction left unmatched. This CDR3 has 13 residues. Germline-derived CDR1 and CDR2 are SGHAT and FQNNGV. CDR3 amino acids: CASRDRVGYEQYF. The CDR3, as DNA: TGTGCCAGCCGGGACAGGGTTGGTTACGAGCAGTACTTC.

The gene calls are TRBV7-2 and TRBJ2-5; 9 bases match TRBD2. The trim removed 2 bases at V and 5 bases at J, leaving 9 bases unmatched. CDR1 is SGHTA and CDR2 is FQGNSA in the germline V gene. The CDR3 loop spans 16 amino acids. The CDR3 sequence is CASSLQLSAGGETQYF. The CDR3 coding sequence is TGTGCCAGCAGCTTACAACTATCTGCGGGGGGGGAGACCCAGTACTTC.

The rearrangement joins TRBV23-1 to TRBJ1-4; D not resolved. TRBV23-1 is identified as an open reading frame with a role that is uncertain. The CDR3 covers 15 residues. Trimming took 0 bases from V and 0 from J, leaving 5 bases between them. The CDR3 DNA is TGCGCCAGCAGTCAATCCAGGACAACTAATGAAAAACTGTTTTTT. Encoded protein: CASSQSRTTNEKLFF.